The T cell receptor beta chain described here comes from a study of T cell repertoires in cytomegalovirus infection. About the research overall: Signatures in public TCR beta sequences pointed to both CMV infection and matching HLA type.

Study conclusions and caveats: Frequencies of public TCR beta families were cumulated, and this identified carriers of CMV plus the relevant HLA. Ex vivo, HLA-C-restricted CMV-specific TCR beta clonotypes prevailed over the rest of the response.

The CDR3 spans 16 residues. V lost 5 bases to trimming and J lost 2 bases; unmatched junction nucleotides: 5. Germline-derived CDR1 and CDR2 are MNHNY and SVGAGI (reference sequence). This clonotype was observed a handful of times. The antigen is not known. TCRdb processed the reads anew with MiXCR; each CDR3 protein has one entry. The sample holds more than 350,000 distinct CDR3 sequences, under 40% seen once. This chain uses TRBV6-6 with TRBJ2-4, with 11 bases identical to TRBD1. This TCR derives from a human donor in good health (CMV status not recorded). Some clones in this sample may be carry-over from other donors' samples. The material sequenced was PBMCs. Written as DNA, the CDR3 is TGTGCCAGCAGTCAAGGGACAGGGGGAACCAAAAACATTCAGTACTTC. Amino acid sequence: CASSQGTGGTKNIQYF.